Presented here are 12 T cell receptor beta chains from one specimen sequenced in a study of blood T cell repertoires in COVID-19. The table came from immunoSEQ multiplex PCR; TCRdb's copy has only in-frame clones and leaves some out. The sample includes about 21,000 clones, about 85% of them seen just once. The material sequenced was peripheral blood. These receptors were taken from a human donor with active COVID-19. The donor label of this sample is uncertain.

This clone was detected only a few times. This chain uses TRBV5-5 with TRBJ2-1; 9 bases line up with TRBD1. Trimming at V came to 0 bases and at J to 6 bases, leaving 1 base not matched to a gene. Germline V gene sequence: CDR1 SGHKS, CDR2 YYEKEE (reference sequence). The CDR3 totals 14 residues. In DNA, the CDR3 is TGTGCCAGCAGCTTGGGGACAGGGGTCAATGAGCAGTTCTTC. Protein: CASSLGTGVNEQFF.

The chain recombines TRBV7-9 with TRBJ2-3; 11 nucleotides align to TRBD2. V trimming: 3 bases; J trimming: 1 base; junction bases outside the gene matches: 3. The CDR3 has 16 residues. Germline V gene lookup returns CDR1 SEHNR and CDR2 FQNEAQ (reference sequence). CDR3 nucleotides: TGTGCCAGCAGCTTGCCTAGCGGGGGGCGCACAGATACGCAGTATTTT. This encodes CASSLPSGGRTDTQYF.

This clone turned up a few times. J is TRBJ2-7 and V is TRBV5-1; 10 bases line up with TRBD1. The CDR3 is 15 amino acids. The trim removed 5 bases at V and 2 bases at J, leaving 7 bases unmatched. Germline V gene lookup returns CDR1 SGHRS and CDR2 YFSETQ. The CDR3 region is CASRPGTGVAYEQYF. The CDR3, as DNA: TGCGCCAGCAGACCCGGGACAGGGGTAGCCTACGAGCAGTACTTC.

There are a few counts of this clone. The chain couples TRBV12-3 or TRBV12-4 to TRBJ2-7; D is unclear. This CDR3 comprises 11 residues. Trimming left V 3 bases short and J 7 bases short, with 7 bases between. The CDR3 spells CASSLAREQYF. As DNA, the CDR3 is TGTGCCAGCAGTTTGGCCCGTGAGCAGTACTTC.

The chain carries TRBV3-1 (or the pseudogene TRBV3-2) and TRBJ1-2; 7 positions match TRBD1. The CDR3 is 16 amino acids. The trim removed 0 bases at V and 4 bases at J, leaving 8 bases unmatched. The germline V gene has CDR1 LGHDT and CDR2 YNNKEL (reference sequence). The CDR3 DNA follows: TGTGCCAGCAGCCAAGATCTCTCAGGGGGGAGCTATGGCTACACCTTC. Amino acid sequence: CASSQDLSGGSYGYTF.

This chain joins TRBV20-1 and TRBJ1-1; a possible D gene is TRBD1 (6 bases). Trimming removed 3 bases at V and 9 bases at J, with 11 bases between. The germline CDR1 and CDR2 sequences are DFQATT and SNEGSKA (reference sequence). This CDR3 has 11 amino acids. The CDR3 protein is CSARDSPKAFF. CDR3 sequence (DNA): TGCAGTGCTAGGGACAGCCCGAAAGCTTTCTTT.

The gene calls are TRBV6-6 and TRBJ1-5, with 8 bases matching TRBD1. This CDR3 has 15 residues. The V gene end was trimmed by 6 bases and the J gene end by 4 bases; junction bases not matched to a gene: 8. CDR1 and CDR2 from the germline V gene are MNHNY and SVGAGI (reference sequence). The CDR3 protein is CASRPGQGWNQPQHF. Written as DNA, the CDR3 is TGTGCCAGCAGACCCGGACAGGGCTGGAATCAGCCCCAGCATTTT.

This clone was seen a single time. This chain links TRBV5-4 with TRBJ1-1; TRBD1 matches 8 bases. This CDR3 comprises 15 residues. Trimming removed 4 bases from V and 0 bases from J; junction bases left unmatched: 5. Germline lookup yields CDR1 SGHNT and CDR2 YYREEE (reference sequence). The CDR3: CASSKGQVMNTEAFF. The CDR3 coding sequence is TGTGCCAGCAGCAAGGGACAGGTCATGAACACTGAAGCTTTCTTT.

The CDR3 sequence is CASGTSGSYEQYF. Here the CDR3 DNA reads TGTGCCAGCGGGACTAGCGGTTCCTACGAGCAGTACTTC. V gene TRBV2 combines with J gene TRBJ2-7; 11 positions agree with TRBD2. The germline V gene encodes CDR1 SNHLY and CDR2 FYNNEI. CDR3 length: 13 residues. V was pared by 8 bases and J by 1 base, with 1 base of the junction left unmatched. Drawing the rest from reference TRBV2 and TRBJ2-7, the complete variable domain is EPEVTQTPSHQVTQMGQEVILRCVPISNHLYFYWYRQILGQKVEFLVSFYNNEISEKSEIFDDQFSVERPDGSNFTLKIRSTKLEDSAMYFCASGTSGSYEQYFGPGTRLTVT.

V gene TRBV24-1 combines with J gene TRBJ1-6, with 10 bases that match TRBD1. V was clipped by 7 bases and J by 5 bases; unmatched bases: 13. The germline CDR1 and CDR2 sequences are KGHDR and SFDVKD. The CDR3 totals 18 residues. CDR3 nucleotide sequence: TGTGCCACCAGCCAGGGGCAACCGACAGGGGGCCATAATTCACCCCTCCACTTT. Protein: CATSQGQPTGGHNSPLHF.

V gene TRBV6-5 combines with J gene TRBJ2-7; 7 bases fit TRBD1. The ends lost 5 bases at V and 6 bases at J; junction bases unmatched: 10. CDR1 is MNHEY and CDR2 is SVGAGI in the germline V gene. The CDR3 has 14 amino acids. CDR3 sequence: CASSIRQGPSEQYF. CDR3 DNA sequence: TGTGCCAGCAGTATTCGACAGGGTCCGTCCGAGCAGTACTTC.

The V gene is TRBV6-5, the J gene TRBJ2-1; D is possibly TRBD2 (5 bases). V was clipped by 6 bases and J by 15 bases, with 18 bases between them. Germline-derived CDR1 and CDR2 are MNHEY and SVGAGI. The CDR3 runs to 12 residues. CDR3 nucleotides: TGTGCCAGCAGGCCCGGACTGAGTTTTCTGTTCTTC. Residues: CASRPGLSFLFF.